This TCR beta chain emerged from a study of blood T cell repertoires in COVID-19. Sequenced by immunoSEQ multiplex PCR; TCRdb stores in-frame clones only, minus some. The table has over 100,000 clones, roughly 89% seen once; the top ten hold about 4.4%. Trimming cost V 3 bases and J 0 bases; bases outside gene matches: 7. In germline, CDR1 is KGHSH, CDR2 LQKENI. This CDR3 has 16 amino acids. This clonotype was obtained from a man aged 55 to 69 with COVID-19, enrolled during active disease. V gene TRBV18 combines with J gene TRBJ1-1; 7 positions agree with TRBD1. The specimen was peripheral blood. Here the CDR3 DNA reads TGTGCCAGCTCACCCGTCGAACAGGGGATGAACACTGAAGCTTTCTTT. Protein sequence: CASSPVEQGMNTEAFF.